This T cell receptor beta chain emerged from a study of blood T cell repertoires in COVID-19. Germline assignment: CDR1 MNHEY and CDR2 SMNVEV (reference sequence). This CDR3 has 18 amino acids. V lost 5 bases, J lost 0 bases, and 17 bases lay in between. In the original analysis: Estimation of nucleated cell counts relied on the amplification of reference gene primers. Profiled with immunoSEQ multiplex PCR; TCRdb holds only in-frame clones, not every one. V, J and clone size are taken as reported in that table, and D and trimming were inferred from the DNA itself. The sample lists 310,000 or so clones; 70% to 90% were seen once.

The origin of this receptor is a woman in her forties or fifties with active or convalescent COVID-19. Sample: peripheral blood. The gene calls are TRBV27 and TRBJ2-6, with D tentatively TRBD2 (6 bases). This CDR3 is CASSILGTRFSGANVLTF. The DNA of the CDR3 is TGTGCCAGCAGTATTCTTGGGACTCGCTTCTCTGGGGCCAACGTCCTGACTTTC. Full variable domain (outside the CDR3, taken from reference TRBV27 and TRBJ2-6): EAQVTQNPRYLITVTGKKLTVTCSQNMNHEYMSWYRQDPGLGLRQIYYSMNVEVTDKGDVPEGYKVSRKEKRNFPLILESPSPNQTSLYFCASSILGTRFSGANVLTFGAGSRLTVL.